Included here is one T cell receptor beta chain sequence, with context. This entry belongs to a study of blood T cell repertoires in COVID-19. At the level of the study: The cDNA or gDNA used as material had been derived from T cells, B-cell-depleted T cells, or PBMCs.

The CDR3 is 13 amino acids. Trimming stripped 6 bases from V and 5 bases from J, with 14 bases between. Germline V CDR1 and CDR2: MNHEY, SMNVEV (reference sequence). Measured with immunoSEQ multiplex PCR; TCRdb has only the in-frame clones, and not every one. The sample records 150,000 or so clones, about 85% being singletons. The V and J genes are TRBV27 and TRBJ2-7; weak D call: TRBD1 (5 bases). The receptor was isolated from a woman aged 40 to 49 who had been exposed to COVID-19. The sequenced sample consisted of PBMCs or T cells enriched from blood (not recorded which). CDR3 nucleotide sequence: TGTGCCAGCAGCAGGGTCGTTCAGAACGAGCAGTACTTC. Encoded protein: CASSRVVQNEQYF.